This T cell receptor (beta chain) was sequenced in a study of T cell repertoires in cytomegalovirus infection. Study details: In public TCR beta signatures, there were indications of both CMV infection and matching HLA type. Study results and caveats: Across the ex vivo response, the dominant clonotypes were HLA-C-restricted CMV-specific TCR beta clonotypes. Identification of carriers of CMV plus the relevant HLA was performed using cumulative public TCR beta family frequency.

In TCRdb, the reads were re-called with MiXCR into one record per CDR3 protein. Of more than 150,000 distinct CDR3 sequences listed, about 28% are singletons. The sample holds a few counts of this clonotype. Its target is not known. The TCR originated in a human donor in good health (CMV status not recorded). Some clones in this sample may be carry-over from other donors' samples. Sequencing was performed on PBMCs.

CDR3 residues: CSAFDRAGSGYTF. The DNA for the CDR3 is TGCAGTGCCTTTGACAGGGCCGGGAGTGGCTACACCTTC. This chain uses TRBV20-1 with TRBJ1-2, with TRBD1 matching 7 bases. V gave up 6 bases and J gave up 7 bases; unmatched junction bases: 11. This CDR3 comprises 13 residues. Per germline, CDR1 DFQATT and CDR2 SNEGSKA (reference sequence).